A selection of T cell receptor beta chains follows, all from one sample in a study of T cell repertoires in cytomegalovirus infection. TCRdb re-called the reads through MiXCR, storing one row per CDR3 protein. Of more than 650,000 distinct CDR3 sequences listed, 35% to 45% are singletons. Specimen: PBMCs. The receptor set was obtained from a human donor in good health (CMV status not recorded). Some clones in this sample may be carry-over from other donors' samples. The conserved cysteine and the conserved F or W are not part of the CDR3 here.

TRBV13	TRBJ2-5	11	ASSGQGKETQY
TRBV18	TRBJ1-1	15	ASSPRSRAIGNTEAF
TRBV19	TRBJ2-2	15	ASSPGRGLANTGELF
TRBV5-6	TRBJ1-1	15	ASSRLIGRRRATEAF
TRBV20-1	TRBJ2-3	10	SVRLSTDTQY
TRBV7-2	TRBJ1-2	14	ASSRSWTELNYGYT
TRBV4-1	TRBJ1-6	12	ASSQTPTERPIH
TRBV28	TRBJ2-7	12	ASSDVPGGDEQY
TRBV4-2	TRBJ1-5	14	ASSLRTGGAEQPQH
TRBV27	TRBJ2-1	17	ARSFGGGNRLPEDNEQF
TRBV25-1	TRBJ2-5	15	ASSEFMGRDARETQY
TRBV7-8	TRBJ2-7	10	ASSLSGGEQY
TRBV4-1	TRBJ2-3	14	ASSRLLAGDTDTQY
TRBV24-1	TRBJ2-3	16	ATSDRGTSGPNTDTQY
TRBV28	TRBJ2-3	12	ASSSFLTTDTQY
TRBV4-1	TRBJ1-1	11	ASSRGPEAEAF
TRBV10-3	TRBJ2-3	18	AISESGSSQRGPSTDTQY
TRBV4-1	TRBJ2-1	16	ASSQDPGSGRTVREQF